This passage covers 11 T cell receptor beta chains from one sample sequenced in a study of cytomegalovirus exposure and HLA in healthy donors. Produced via immunoSEQ multiplex PCR; TCRdb's table is partial and in-frame only. Of hundreds of thousands of clones in the sample, about 88% were seen once. Material: PBMCs. Receptor source: a man between 18 and 35 years old in good health and CMV-seropositive.

The gene calls are TRBV7-6 and TRBJ2-1; 9 bases fit TRBD2. The CDR3 length is 17 residues. Germline V gene data show CDR1 as SGHVS and CDR2 as FNYEAQ. V dropped 3 bases and J dropped 0; count of bases not matched to a gene: 6. CDR3 in amino acids: CASSFPRSGSSYNEQFF. The DNA for the CDR3 is TGTGCCAGCAGCTTCCCCCGTAGCGGGAGCTCCTACAATGAGCAGTTCTTC.

The V call is TRBV5-1, the J call TRBJ2-1, with 8 bases that match TRBD2. The V segment lost 3 bases and the J segment 4 bases; nucleotides outside the gene matches: 6. CDR3 size: 15 residues. The germline V gene encodes CDR1 SGHRS and CDR2 YFSETQ. The chain's CDR3 is CASSSQREIYNEQFF. The DNA of the CDR3 is TGCGCCAGCAGCTCACAGCGGGAGATTTACAATGAGCAGTTCTTC.

This chain links TRBV27 with TRBJ2-5; TRBD1 or TRBD2 may be the D gene (5 bases each). From germline, CDR1 is MNHEY and CDR2 SMNVEV (reference sequence). The CDR3 totals 14 residues. Trimming took 5 bases from V and 0 from J, leaving 10 bases between them. The CDR3 DNA is TGTGCCAGCAGTCCGGGACGGCACCAAGAGACCCAGTACTTC. It is translated as CASSPGRHQETQYF.

In its sample, this clone was seen a few times. This chain uses TRBV11-2 with TRBJ2-5, with D unclear. Germline loops: CDR1 SGHAT, CDR2 FQNNGV. V shed 3 bases and J shed 6 bases, with 8 bases lying between them. The CDR3 extends over 12 amino acids. The CDR3 is CASSLDLQTQYF. CDR3 nucleotide sequence: TGTGCCAGCAGCTTGGACCTGCAGACCCAGTACTTC.

The V call is TRBV9, the J call TRBJ2-7; D possibly uses TRBD1 or TRBD2 (5 bases each). Germline CDR1 reads SGDLS; CDR2 reads YYNGEE. V was trimmed by 4 bases and J by 7 bases, leaving 15 bases between them. The CDR3 runs to 13 residues. CDR3 region: CASSPGTPEEQYF. The CDR3 DNA reads TGTGCCAGCAGCCCAGGGACGCCAGAAGAGCAGTACTTC.

The V and J genes are TRBV30 and TRBJ1-5, with D perhaps TRBD1 (5 bases). Trimming stripped 3 bases from V and 0 bases from J, with 12 bases between. The CDR3 is 15 residues long. Germline-derived CDR1 and CDR2 are GTSNPN and SVGIG (reference sequence). The CDR3 spells CAWRPGLRSNQPQHF. The CDR3, as DNA: TGTGCCTGGAGACCGGGACTCCGTAGCAATCAGCCCCAGCATTTT.

This chain joins TRBV5-4 and TRBJ2-5; 7 nucleotides agree with TRBD2. This CDR3 is 14 amino acids long. Trimming cost V 1 base and J 2 bases; bases outside gene matches: 2. Per the germline V gene, CDR1 is SGHNT and CDR2 is YYREEE (reference sequence). Written as DNA, the CDR3 is TGTGCCAGCAGCTTGCGGGAGGAACAAGAGACCCAGTACTTC. It codes for CASSLREEQETQYF.

The table lists this clone with a few counts. The gene calls are TRBV4-1 and TRBJ2-7, with D possibly TRBD2 on 5 matching bases. The CDR3 loop spans 13 amino acids. Germline CDR1 and CDR2: MGHRA and YSYEKL. V was cut by 1 base and J by 2 bases, with 6 bases left in between. The chain's CDR3 is CASSQVGAYEQYF. DNA for the CDR3: TGCGCCAGCAGCCAAGTGGGAGCCTACGAGCAGTACTTC.

V gene TRBV10-2 combines with J gene TRBJ2-4, with a tentative D call TRBD1 (6 bases). Germline-derived CDR1 and CDR2 are WSHSY and SAAADI. Trimming cost V 2 bases and J 6 bases, with 14 bases left between them. This CDR3 contains 15 residues. For the CDR3, the DNA is TGCGCCAGCAGTGAGCTAGGACAGCGTTTAAACATTCAGTACTTC. This translates into CASSELGQRLNIQYF.

This clone was counted only a few times. The V and J genes are TRBV27 and TRBJ2-1; 8 positions match TRBD2. Germline CDR1 MNHEY, CDR2 SMNVEV (reference sequence). Germline trimming cut 10 bases from V and 12 bases from J; bases unmatched to any gene: 11. The CDR3 is 12 residues long. CDR3 in amino acids: CATWSSGMGQFF. CDR3 nucleotides: TGTGCCACCTGGAGTAGCGGGATGGGGCAGTTCTTC.

The chain has TRBV28 and TRBJ1-1, with 7 positions matching TRBD1. V shed 4 bases, J shed 1 base, and the junction held 12 bases outside the gene matches. The germline gives CDR1 MDHEN, CDR2 SYDVKM. The CDR3 runs to 17 residues. The CDR3 spells CASSWPDRAPGNTEAFF. CDR3 coding DNA: TGTGCCAGCAGTTGGCCAGACAGGGCCCCTGGGAACACTGAAGCTTTCTTT. The entire variable domain, with the rest obtained from reference TRBV28 and TRBJ1-1, is as follows: DVKVTQSSRYLVKRTGEKVFLECVQDMDHENMFWYRQDPGLGLRLIYFSYDVKMKEKGDIPEGYSVSREKKERFSLILESASTNQTSMYLCASSWPDRAPGNTEAFFGQGTRLTVV.